The 25 T cell receptor beta chains presented below share a single source sample, sequenced in a study of tissue T cells after allogeneic stem cell transplantation. Method: immunoSEQ multiplex PCR; TCRdb's copy keeps in-frame clones and lacks some. Among roughly 10,000 clones, around two fifths were seen once, and the ten largest hold 1.5% to 2%. The time point here: mouse harvest day 7 after allogeneic transplant. The graft held 10^6 splenic CD5+ T cells and 10^7 T-cell-depleted bone marrow cells. Sequences were obtained from skin. These receptors came from a female BALB/c mouse given C57BL/6 T cells with graft-versus-host disease after an allogeneic hematopoietic cell transplant.

Worth noting for this clone: Gene labels here are mouse ones. The read falls 1 residue short of the CDR3 end, and the missing part is taken from the germline J gene. The rearrangement joins TRBV13-1 to TRBJ2-2; D ambiguous. V lost 7 bases and J 3 bases, leaving 7 bases between the germline ends. The germline gives CDR1 NSHNY, CDR2 SYGAGN. The CDR3 consists of 12 residues. CDR3 DNA, as far as it was read: TGTGCCAGCCTGACGGACACCGGGCAGCTCTAC. As protein: CASLTDTGQLY. In full, the CDR3 reads CASLTDTGQLYF.

On this clone itself: The genes and germline here are from mouse. The read terminates 1 residue before the CDR3 end, so the remaining end is supplied by the germline J gene. This chain uses TRBV26 with TRBJ1-1; 10 bases align to TRBD1. V was clipped by 3 bases and J by 0 bases; unmatched bases: 1. CDR1 KGHPV and CDR2 FQNQEV come from the germline V gene (reference sequence). The CDR3 has 15 residues. CDR3 bases read: TGTGCCAGCAGTCTAGGACAGGGGGCAAACACAGAAGTCTTC. This codes for CASSLGQGANTEVF. The whole CDR3 is CASSLGQGANTEVFF.

On this clone: Genes and germline come from the mouse. The CDR3 extends 1 residue past the end of the read, so its final part is completed from the germline J gene. This rearrangement joins TRBV26 to TRBJ1-1; 10 nucleotides agree with TRBD1. J lost 1 base, V lost 4 bases, and 3 bases had no gene match. The CDR3 is 15 residues long. Germline CDR1 and CDR2: KGHPV and FQNQEV (reference sequence). Incomplete CDR3 DNA: TGTGCCAGCAGTCCCTGGACAGGGGGAAACACAGAAGTCTTC. Protein sequence: CASSPWTGGNTEVF. The CDR3 in its entirety is CASSPWTGGNTEVFF.

On this clone: Genes here carry mouse names. The observed sequence ends 1 residue before the CDR3 terminus, with the missing tail filled in from the germline J gene. V is TRBV14 and J is TRBJ2-1, with a tentative D call TRBD2 (6 bases). Between the trimmed V and J ends, which lost 1 base and 0 bases, there was a span of 11 bases. There are 16 residues in the CDR3. The germline V gene encodes CDR1 SGHDT and CDR2 FRDEAV. CDR3 DNA, as far as it was read: TGTGCCAGCAGTTTCAAGCGGGGGGTTAACTATGCTGAGCAGTTC. Its protein product is CASSFKRGVNYAEQF. The CDR3 in full is CASSFKRGVNYAEQFF.

In its sample, this clone was seen a few times. Gene names follow the mouse nomenclature. The CDR3 extends 1 residue past the end of the read, so its final part is completed from the germline J gene. The rearrangement links TRBV23 to TRBJ2-4. Germline CDR1 KGHTA, CDR2 FQNQQP. There are 14 residues in the CDR3. CDR3: CSSSQSAGADTLYF. CDR3 DNA, as far as it was read: TGCTCCAGCAGTCAATCAGCCGGGGCCGACACCTTGTAC.

This clone appeared a few times. Gene names are mouse gene names. The CDR3 end is not reached by the read, which stops 1 residue before it; the germline J gene fills it in. The chain uses TRBV31 and TRBJ1-4, with D perhaps TRBD1 (6 bases). V lost 1 base to trimming and J lost 5 bases, with 11 bases between them. The germline CDR1 and CDR2 sequences are GKSSPN and SITVG. The CDR3 runs to 14 residues. CDR3 in amino acids: CAWSRQGRNERLFF. The part of the CDR3 DNA that was read is TGTGCCTGGAGTCGGCAGGGGAGGAACGAAAGATTATTT.

This clone was observed a handful of times. Genes and germline are mouse. The read terminates 1 residue ahead of where the CDR3 ends, so the germline J gene completes it. V gene TRBV15 combines with J gene TRBJ1-1; D is unclear. V was clipped by 3 bases and J by 1 base, with 6 bases between them. Germline V CDR1 and CDR2: SGHND, FRSKSL. The CDR3 has 13 residues. Partial CDR3 DNA: TGTGCCAGCAGTTTTTCCATAAACACAGAAGTCTTC. It is translated as CASSFSINTEVF. The complete CDR3 reads CASSFSINTEVFF.

In the case of this clone: The genes are named according to mouse. Read data end 1 residue before the CDR3 end; the end is taken from the germline J gene. The genes are TRBV26 and TRBJ1-2; no clear D. Germline V gene data show CDR1 as KGHPV and CDR2 as FQNQEV (reference sequence). The V end was cut by 2 bases, the J end by 2 bases, with 3 bases between. CDR3 length: 12 amino acids. The CDR3 region is CASSLDNSDYTF. The DNA read from the CDR3 is TGTGCCAGCAGTCTGGACAACTCCGACTACACC.

Remarks on this clone: The genes and germline here are from mouse. Read data end 1 residue before the CDR3 end; the end is taken from the germline J gene. The V and J genes are TRBV3 and TRBJ2-4; 10 bases map to TRBD2. Trimming at V came to 3 bases and at J to 4 bases, leaving 7 bases not matched to a gene. The CDR3 length is 16 residues. Germline V gene lookup returns CDR1 SNHLY and CDR2 FYNGKV (reference sequence). The CDR3 reads CASSFELGGGKNTLYF. The covered CDR3 bases are TGTGCCAGCAGCTTCGAACTGGGGGGGGGAAAAAACACCTTGTAC.

Concerning this clone itself: The genes and germline here are from mouse. Coverage ceases 1 residue before the CDR3 finishes, and the germline J gene fills in the end. V gene TRBV23 combines with J gene TRBJ2-3. The CDR3 covers 12 residues. The germline gives CDR1 KGHTA, CDR2 FQNQQP. The CDR3 here is CSSSPRSETLYF. CDR3 bases read: TGCTCCAGCAGCCCTAGATCAGAAACGCTGTAT.

This clone has just a few counts. Gene names and germline match the mouse. The read gets to within 1 residue of the CDR3 end, and the germline J gene fills in the rest. This chain links TRBV1 with TRBJ1-3; no firm D call. V was shortened by 11 bases and J by 0 bases, with 2 bases between the two germline ends. The CDR3 spans 10 residues. CDR1 is NSQYPW and CDR2 is LRSPGD in the germline V gene (reference sequence). CDR3 DNA, as far as it was read: TGCACCAGTTCTGGAAATACGCTCTAT. It translates to CTSSGNTLY. The full CDR3 reads CTSSGNTLYF.

Only a few counts were recorded for this clone. Germline and genes here are mouse. The read ends 1 residue before the CDR3 terminus; that terminus is restored from the germline J gene. This sequence joins TRBV3 and TRBJ2-7; 7 bases agree with TRBD1. J lost 3 bases, V lost 6 bases, and 2 bases had no gene match. The CDR3 totals 12 residues. Germline V gene lookup returns CDR1 SNHLY and CDR2 FYNGKV (reference sequence). The DNA read from the CDR3 is TGTGCCAGCAGGGGACAGAGCTATGAACAGTAC. Its translation: CASRGQSYEQY. Given in full, the CDR3 is CASRGQSYEQYF.

Of note for this clone: Each gene name is a mouse one. The sequence runs out 1 residue before the end of the CDR3; the remainder is reconstructed from the germline J gene. The chain couples TRBV26 to TRBJ2-3; TRBD1 matches 9 bases. J gave up 1 base and V 6 bases, and 5 bases lay outside the gene matches. This CDR3 region has 15 residues. CDR1 KGHPV and CDR2 FQNQEV come from the germline V gene (reference sequence). The chain's CDR3 is CASRPGQGGAETLYF. Incomplete CDR3 DNA: TGTGCCAGCAGACCGGGACAGGGTGGTGCAGAAACGCTGTAT.

About this clone itself: Genes and germline are mouse. Read data end 1 residue before the CDR3 end; the end is taken from the germline J gene. The gene calls are TRBV5 and TRBJ1-2, with TRBD1 identical over 10 bases. This CDR3 contains 15 residues. Germline loops: CDR1 LGHNA, CDR2 YNLKQL (reference sequence). V lost 1 base and J lost 4; bases outside the gene matches: 3. CDR3 amino acids: CASSQGQGAASDYTF. CDR3 DNA (partial): TGTGCCAGCAGCCAAGGACAGGGGGCGGCCTCCGACTACACC.

In regard to this clone: Mouse germline and gene names are used. The read is 1 residue too short to cover the CDR3 end, so that end is filled in from the germline J gene. V and J are TRBV13-1 and TRBJ2-3; 8 bases line up with TRBD2. The germline V gene encodes CDR1 NSHNY and CDR2 SYGAGN. V shed 2 bases and J 5 bases; nucleotides not matched to a gene: 4. This CDR3 has 14 amino acids. The CDR3 sequence is CASSEGGRLETLYF. The sequenced CDR3 bases are TGTGCCAGCAGTGAGGGGGGGCGCTTAGAAACGCTGTAT.

As concerns this clone: The genes and germline here are from mouse. The read finishes 1 residue shy of the CDR3 end, and the germline J gene is used to complete it. This same CDR3 is encoded by further DNA sequences in the sample. This chain connects TRBV3 to TRBJ2-7; 12 bases fit TRBD2. CDR1 is SNHLY, CDR2 FYNGKV, per germline (reference sequence). The trim removed 4 bases at V and 4 bases at J, leaving 2 bases unmatched. The CDR3 is 14 amino acids. Here the CDR3 reads CASSSGLGGYEQYF. The sequenced part of the CDR3 DNA is TGTGCCAGCAGCTCGGGACTGGGGGGTTATGAACAGTAC.

Comment on this clone: Mouse names are used for the genes. The read ends 1 residue before the CDR3 terminus; that terminus is restored from the germline J gene. The V gene is TRBV16, the J gene TRBJ1-4; 7 bases are a match to TRBD1. Germline loops: CDR1 SGHSA, CDR2 FRNQAP. The ends lost 0 bases at V and 3 bases at J; junction bases unmatched: 1. The length of the CDR3 is 15 residues. The sequenced CDR3 bases are TGTGCAAGCAGCTTAGAAGGGGGCGCCAACGAAAGATTATTT. This gives the protein CASSLEGGANERLF. The entire CDR3 reads CASSLEGGANERLFF.

This clone was seen a few times. Gene labels here are mouse ones. The read is 1 residue too short to cover the CDR3 end, so that end is filled in from the germline J gene. The chain couples TRBV31 to TRBJ2-2; 8 bases match TRBD2. The CDR3 is 15 residues long. Trimming at V came to 0 bases and at J to 3 bases, leaving 3 bases not matched to a gene. Germline V gene data show CDR1 as GKSSPN and CDR2 as SITVG. This CDR3 is CAWSLGLGHTGQLYF. CDR3 bases read: TGTGCCTGGAGTCTAGGACTGGGCCACACCGGGCAGCTCTAC.

Regarding this clone: The gene names here belong to mouse. The read ends 1 residue before the CDR3 terminus; that terminus is restored from the germline J gene. The rearrangement joins TRBV19 to TRBJ1-2; 7 bases agree with TRBD1. Germline values: CDR1 FNHDT, CDR2 SITEND (reference sequence). V trimming: 4 bases; J trimming: 2 bases; junction bases outside the gene matches: 5. This CDR3 spans 14 amino acids. The sequenced CDR3 bases are TGTGCCAGCAGTTACAGGGGATACAACTCCGACTACACC. Translated, it gives CASSYRGYNSDYT. The CDR3 as a whole reads CASSYRGYNSDYTF.

As concerns this clone: Mouse gene names and germline throughout. The read terminates 1 residue before the CDR3 end, so the remaining end is supplied by the germline J gene. The J gene is TRBJ2-5, the V gene TRBV13-1; 10 nucleotides line up with TRBD2. The J segment lost 4 bases and the V segment lost 1 base, leaving 6 bases of the junction unmatched. This CDR3 is built from 16 residues. Germline CDR1 reads NSHNY; CDR2 reads SYGAGN. CDR3: CASSDPPGLGKDTQYF. The CDR3 DNA, read in part, is TGTGCCAGCAGTGATCCCCCGGGACTGGGGAAAGACACCCAGTAC.

As concerns this clone: Genes here carry mouse names. Coverage ceases 1 residue before the CDR3 finishes, and the germline J gene fills in the end. The rearrangement links TRBV13-2 to TRBJ2-2; D might be TRBD1 or TRBD2, each matching 5 bases. The CDR3 spans 13 residues. The V gene's germline CDR1 is NNHNN and CDR2 SYGAGS (reference sequence). The V and J ends lost 5 bases and 4 bases respectively, with 9 bases between them. The CDR3 bases that were read are TGTGCCAGCGGGGGGCAAGGCACCGGGCAGCTCTAC. It yields the protein CASGGQGTGQLY. In full, the CDR3 is CASGGQGTGQLYF.

This clone was seen a handful of times. All gene names here are mouse names. The CDR3 end is not reached by the read, which stops 1 residue before it; the germline J gene fills it in. The chain couples TRBV26 to TRBJ2-5, with 8 positions matching TRBD2. The V gene end was trimmed by 3 bases and the J gene end by 5 bases; junction bases not matched to a gene: 1. The V gene's germline CDR1 is KGHPV and CDR2 FQNQEV (reference sequence). The CDR3 runs to 13 residues. This CDR3 reads CASSLLGGDTQYF. The part of the CDR3 DNA that was read is TGTGCCAGCAGTCTCCTGGGGGGAGACACCCAGTAC.

This clone is medium-sized within its sample. The gene symbols are mouse symbols. The read gets to within 1 residue of the CDR3 end, and the germline J gene fills in the rest. The V gene is TRBV26, the J gene TRBJ2-7, with TRBD2 matching 9 bases. Trimming cost V 2 bases and J 0 bases; bases outside gene matches: 2. The V gene's germline CDR1 is KGHPV and CDR2 FQNQEV (reference sequence). The CDR3 totals 15 residues. The sequenced CDR3 bases are TGTGCCAGCAGTCTGAACTGGGGGGACTCCTATGAACAGTAC. This encodes CASSLNWGDSYEQY. The full CDR3 protein is CASSLNWGDSYEQYF.

As for this clone: Genes and germline come from the mouse. The read gets to within 1 residue of the CDR3 end, and the germline J gene fills in the rest. The V and J genes are TRBV19 and TRBJ1-6, with TRBD1 matching over 7 bases. TRBJ1-6 counts as an open reading frame of uncertain function. V was clipped by 4 bases and J by 0 bases; unmatched bases: 1. There are 15 residues in the CDR3. Germline assignment: CDR1 FNHDT and CDR2 SITEND (reference sequence). CDR3 DNA (partial): TGTGCCAGCAGTCGACAGGGTTCCTATAATTCGCCCCTCTAC. Translation: CASSRQGSYNSPLY. The CDR3, in full, reads CASSRQGSYNSPLYF.

For this clone: Genes and germline come from the mouse. The read gets to within 1 residue of the CDR3 end, and the germline J gene fills in the rest. V gene TRBV14 combines with J gene TRBJ2-5; D may correspond to TRBD1 or TRBD2 (6 bases each). This CDR3 has 14 amino acids. V lost 2 bases to trimming and J lost 2 bases, with 9 bases between them. Germline-derived CDR1 and CDR2 are SGHDT and FRDEAV. This CDR3 reads CASSLGGFQDTQYF. CDR3 bases read: TGTGCCAGCAGTTTAGGGGGGTTCCAAGACACCCAGTAC.